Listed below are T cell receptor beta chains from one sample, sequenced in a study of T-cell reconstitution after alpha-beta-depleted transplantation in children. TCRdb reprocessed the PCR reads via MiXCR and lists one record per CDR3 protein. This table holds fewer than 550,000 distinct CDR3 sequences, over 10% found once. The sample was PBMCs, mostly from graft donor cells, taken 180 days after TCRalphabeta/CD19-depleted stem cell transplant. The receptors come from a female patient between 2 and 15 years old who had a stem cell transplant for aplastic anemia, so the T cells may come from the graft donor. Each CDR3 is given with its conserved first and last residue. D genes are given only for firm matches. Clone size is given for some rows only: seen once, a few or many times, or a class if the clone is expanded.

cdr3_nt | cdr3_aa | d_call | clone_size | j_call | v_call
TGTGCCAGCAGTTTTGGACAGGGTAAAAATGAGCAGTTCTTC | CASSFGQGKNEQFF | TRBD1 | - | TRBJ2-1 | TRBV12-3/TRBV12-4
TGTGCCAGCAGTGACCCGGGGGGCTGGACCCAGTACTTC | CASSDPGGWTQYF | - | - | TRBJ2-5 | TRBV6-2/TRBV6-3
TGTGCCAGCACCGGAGGGGGGGCGGAGGGCGGGGAGCTGTTTTTT | CASTGGGAEGGELFF | - | few | TRBJ2-2 | TRBV6-1
TGTGCCAGCAGTTTAGCGAGGCAGGGAGGGAATCAGCCCCAGCATTTT | CASSLARQGGNQPQHF | - | many | TRBJ1-5 | TRBV12-3/TRBV12-4
TGCGCCAGCAGCCAAGATCGTCGACAGGGGAACACCGGGGAGCTGTTTTTT | CASSQDRRQGNTGELFF | TRBD1 | few | TRBJ2-2 | TRBV4-3
TGCAGTGCTAGAGCACAGAGCACAGATACGCAGTATTTT | CSARAQSTDTQYF | - | few | TRBJ2-3 | TRBV20-1
TGTGCCAGTAGTCCCAACCGGGGGATGAACACTGAAGCTTTCTTT | CASSPNRGMNTEAFF | - | few | TRBJ1-1 | TRBV19
TGCAGTGCTAGGTGGCTGACAGGGGACTTGGGCACTGAAGCTTTCTTT | CSARWLTGDLGTEAFF | TRBD1 | many | TRBJ1-1 | TRBV20-1
TGCGCCAGCAGCTTCGCACAGACCTCACCCCTCCACTTT | CASSFAQTSPLHF | - | many | TRBJ1-6 | TRBV5-1
TGTGCCAGCAGTTTCGCACAAGGGCCCTACGAGCAGTACTTC | CASSFAQGPYEQYF | - | few | TRBJ2-7 | TRBV6-5
TGCAGTGCTAAGCGGCCTAGCAATCAGCCCCAGCATTTT | CSAKRPSNQPQHF | - | many | TRBJ1-5 | TRBV20-1
TGCGCCAGCAGCTTGGTGGGGGGGCGGGAGTATTACAATGAGCAGTTCTTC | CASSLVGGREYYNEQFF | - | few | TRBJ2-1 | TRBV5-1
TGTGCCAGTAGTATCTGGTCGCGACAGCAATCTAATACGCAGTATTTT | CASSIWSRQQSNTQYF | - | - | TRBJ2-3 | TRBV19
TGTGCCTGGAGTAAGGGGGTTCTGATGAACACTGAAGCTTTCTTT | CAWSKGVLMNTEAFF | - | - | TRBJ1-1 | TRBV30